Following are 6 T cell receptor beta chains from one sample sequenced in a study of blood T cell repertoires in COVID-19. This table comes from immunoSEQ multiplex PCR, and its TCRdb copy is limited to in-frame clones, with some not included. Of roughly 250,000 clones in the sample, 81% are singletons; the top ten hold less than 3%. The specimen was peripheral blood. The receptors come from a woman aged 55-69 years with active or convalescent COVID-19.

The chain recombines TRBV18 with TRBJ1-3; no clear D. Trimming took 4 bases from V and 0 from J, leaving 25 bases between them. The CDR3 is 20 amino acids. Germline V gives CDR1 KGHSH, CDR2 LQKENI. CDR3 nucleotide sequence: TGTGCCAGCTCACTCGTCTACCTTGGAGAGAGCCCCTACTCTGGAAACACCATATATTTT. Protein: CASSLVYLGESPYSGNTIYF.

The chain is built from TRBV7-9 and TRBJ2-5, with D possibly matching TRBD1 (6 bases). Trimming pared 3 bases from V and 2 bases from J, leaving 13 bases between. Germline assignment: CDR1 SEHNR and CDR2 FQNEAQ (reference sequence). The CDR3 runs to 15 residues. CDR3 DNA sequence: TGTGCCAGCAGCTTGGTCCAGGGGCGTCAAGAGACCCAGTACTTC. It translates to CASSLVQGRQETQYF.

This chain links TRBV7-3 with TRBJ2-1; 8 bases are a match to TRBD1. The CDR3 runs 16 residues. V gave up 2 bases and J gave up 8 bases; unmatched junction bases: 11. The germline V gene encodes CDR1 SGHTA and CDR2 FQGTGA. In DNA, the CDR3 is TGTGCCAGCAGCTTACAGGGGGCCTCAGCTGCGGATGAGCAGTTCTTC. It is translated as CASSLQGASAADEQFF.

This chain links TRBV12-5 with TRBJ1-6, with 8 nucleotides matching TRBD1. V lost 1 base to trimming and J lost 10 bases; unmatched junction nucleotides: 12. CDR1 is LGHNT and CDR2 is FRNRAP in the germline V gene. The CDR3 covers 17 residues. The chain's CDR3 is CASGLAGPDRVGSPLHF. The CDR3 DNA is TGTGCTAGTGGTTTGGCGGGACCGGACAGGGTAGGGTCACCCCTCCACTTT.

J is TRBJ1-1 and V is TRBV13, with D unclear. The CDR3 has 14 amino acids. The V end lost 1 base, the J end lost 7 bases, and 13 bases lay between the germline ends. The germline gives CDR1 PRHDT, CDR2 FYEKMQ (reference sequence). The CDR3 reads CASSLVRGGYEAFF. The CDR3 DNA sequence: TGTGCCAGCAGCTTAGTTCGGGGTGGTTATGAAGCTTTCTTT.

V gene TRBV30 combines with J gene TRBJ1-2; TRBD1 agrees at 9 bases. CDR1 is GTSNPN and CDR2 is SVGIG in the germline V gene (reference sequence). Trimming removed 4 bases from V and 8 bases from J; junction bases left unmatched: 5. The CDR3 runs 12 residues. The CDR3: CAWTGTGLGYTF. The CDR3, as DNA: TGTGCCTGGACCGGGACAGGGTTAGGCTACACCTTC. Drawing the rest from reference TRBV30 and TRBJ1-2, the complete variable domain is SQTIHQWPATLVQPVGSPLSLECTVEGTSNPNLYWYRQAAGRGLQLLFYSVGIGQISSEVPQNLSASRPQDRQFILSSKKLLLSDSGFYLCAWTGTGLGYTFGSGTRLTVV.